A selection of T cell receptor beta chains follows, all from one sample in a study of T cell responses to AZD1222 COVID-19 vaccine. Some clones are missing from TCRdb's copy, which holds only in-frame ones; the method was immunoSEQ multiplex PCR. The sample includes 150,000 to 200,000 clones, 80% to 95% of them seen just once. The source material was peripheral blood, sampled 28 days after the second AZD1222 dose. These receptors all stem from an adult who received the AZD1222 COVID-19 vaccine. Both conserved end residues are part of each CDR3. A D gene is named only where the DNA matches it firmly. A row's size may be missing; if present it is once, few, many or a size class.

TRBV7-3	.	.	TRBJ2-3	TGTGCCAGCAGCCTCAGCGGAGGCACAGATACGCAGTATTTT	CASSLSGGTDTQYF
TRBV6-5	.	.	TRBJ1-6	TGTGCCAGCAGCTCGACAGTGAACAACTCACCCCTCCACTTT	CASSSTVNNSPLHF
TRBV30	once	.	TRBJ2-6	TGTGCCTGGCTGGGACACGCGTCCTCTGGGGCCAACGTCCTGACTTTC	CAWLGHASSGANVLTF
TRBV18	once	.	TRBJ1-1	TGTGCCAGCTCACCAGGGGAGGCAACTGAAGCTTTCTTT	CASSPGEATEAFF
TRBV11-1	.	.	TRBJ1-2	TGTGCCAGCAGCTTAGCGCGGAGGGAGGGGATCTCTGGCTACACCTTC	CASSLARREGISGYTF
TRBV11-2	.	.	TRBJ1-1	TGTGCCAGCAGCGAGTGGGTCACTGAAGCTTTCTTT	CASSEWVTEAFF
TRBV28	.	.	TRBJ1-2	TGTGCCAGCAGTTACGGGACGTATGGCTACACCTTC	CASSYGTYGYTF
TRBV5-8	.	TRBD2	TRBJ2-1	TGTGCCAGCAGCTCTCTAGCGGGAGGGCCGCACAATGAGCAGTTCTTC	CASSSLAGGPHNEQFF
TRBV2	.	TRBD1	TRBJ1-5	TGTGCCAGCAGTGCAGGACAGGTAGCATATCAGCCCCAGCATTTT	CASSAGQVAYQPQHF
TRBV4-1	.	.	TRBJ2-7	TGCGCCAGCAGCCGGGGGCCGGGGCCCTACGAGCAGTACTTC	CASSRGPGPYEQYF
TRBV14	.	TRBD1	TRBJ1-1	TGTGCCAGCAGACAAGCACAGGGGTGGAGTACTGAAGCTTTCTTT	CASRQAQGWSTEAFF
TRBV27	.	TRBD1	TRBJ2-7	TGTGCCAGCAGTCACGCGGGACAGGGGATCTCCTACGAGCAGTACTTC	CASSHAGQGISYEQYF
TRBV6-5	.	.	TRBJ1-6	TGTGCCAGCAACAGGGTTCGGGATAATTCACCCCTCCACTTT	CASNRVRDNSPLHF
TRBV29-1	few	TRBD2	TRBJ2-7	TGCAGCGTTAGGCGGGAGGGACACGAGCAGTACTTC	CSVRREGHEQYF